These 26 T cell receptor beta chains were sequenced from one sample in a study of OX40 agonist ivuxolimab in advanced cancers. Sequencing was performed with immunoSEQ multiplex PCR; in TCRdb, only in-frame clones are kept and a portion is missing. The sample records tens of thousands of clones, around 73% being singletons. Sequences were derived from CD4+ or CD8+ T cells sorted from blood, sampled in a trial of the OX40 agonist ivuxolimab. The source of these receptors is an adult with an advanced solid tumor such as melanoma, head and neck, liver or kidney cancer.

The chain couples TRBV28 to TRBJ2-7; 15 bases are a match to TRBD2. V shed 2 bases, J shed 5 bases, and the junction held 22 bases outside the gene matches. The CDR3 has 22 amino acids. Germline values: CDR1 MDHEN, CDR2 SYDVKM. In DNA, the CDR3 is TGTGCCAGCAGTTTACTATCCCTCTCCAGCCCAGGACTAGCGGGAGGGGCCCACGAGCAGTACTTC. Its protein is CASSLLSLSSPGLAGGAHEQYF.

This clone was observed many times. The gene calls are TRBV29-1 and TRBJ1-2, with D unresolved. This CDR3 region has 12 residues. Looked up from germline, CDR1 is SQVTM and CDR2 is ANQGSEA. Between the trimmed V and J ends, which lost 2 bases and 3 bases, there was a span of 7 bases. CDR3 sequence (DNA): TGCAGCGTTGAATCTCTGGACTATGGCTACACCTTC. This gives the protein CSVESLDYGYTF. Filled out from reference TRBV29-1 and TRBJ1-2, the complete variable domain reads SAVISQKPSRDICQRGTSLTIQCQVDSQVTMMFWYRQQPGQSLTLIATANQGSEATYESGFVIDKFPISRPNLTFSTLTVSNMSPEDSSIYLCSVESLDYGYTFGSGTRLTVV.

A remark on this clone: Other DNA variants within this sample encode the same CDR3. The J gene is TRBJ2-7, the V gene TRBV28, with D unclear. The CDR3 totals 11 residues. V was clipped by 5 bases and J by 5 bases, with 7 bases between them. The germline V gene has CDR1 MDHEN and CDR2 SYDVKM. This chain's CDR3 is CASSLRNEQYF. CDR3 DNA: TGTGCCAGCAGTCTCCGAAACGAGCAGTACTTC.

V is TRBV28 and J is TRBJ1-4, with D tentatively TRBD1 (6 bases). This CDR3 spans 14 amino acids. Germline values: CDR1 MDHEN, CDR2 SYDVKM. Trimming pared 2 bases from V and 5 bases from J, leaving 9 bases between. CDR3 sequence reads: CASSLGGLNEKLFF. The CDR3 DNA follows: TGTGCCAGCAGTTTAGGGGGCTTAAATGAAAAACTGTTTTTT.

The chain has TRBV5-5 and TRBJ2-7; no firm D call. Germline V gene sequence: CDR1 SGHKS, CDR2 YYEKEE (reference sequence). The V end lost 0 bases, the J end lost 3 bases, and 7 bases lay between the germline ends. The CDR3 length is 13 residues. The CDR3 loop is CASSLATIYEQYF. DNA of the CDR3: TGTGCCAGCAGCTTGGCGACAATCTACGAGCAGTACTTC.

The rearrangement uses TRBV27 and TRBJ2-7; 8 bases match TRBD1. Germline CDR1 is MNHEY and CDR2 is SMNVEV (reference sequence). The CDR3 is 14 amino acids. The V gene end was trimmed by 5 bases and the J gene end by 1 base; junction bases not matched to a gene: 4. CDR3 region: CASSRTGSSYEQYF. For the CDR3, the DNA is TGTGCCAGCAGTAGGACAGGGTCTTCCTACGAGCAGTACTTC.

V usage is TRBV5-1 and J usage is TRBJ2-7; the D is unclear. Germline CDR1 is SGHRS and CDR2 is YFSETQ. CDR3 length: 13 residues. V dropped 2 bases and J dropped 0 bases, with 6 bases sitting between them. Written as DNA, the CDR3 is TGCGCCAGCAGCTTTGACAACTCCTACGAGCAGTACTTC. Amino acids: CASSFDNSYEQYF.

This clone showed up just a few times. The chain joins TRBV6-1 to TRBJ2-7; 10 nucleotides agree with TRBD1. The V segment lost 0 bases and the J segment 5 bases; nucleotides outside the gene matches: 4. The germline V gene has CDR1 MNHNS and CDR2 SASEGT. The CDR3 is 15 amino acids. The CDR3 is CASSEALGTGDEQYF. For the CDR3, the DNA is TGTGCCAGCAGTGAAGCGCTTGGGACAGGGGACGAGCAGTACTTC.

This clone showed up just a few times. This rearrangement joins TRBV27 to TRBJ2-7, with 13 bases fitting TRBD2. CDR3 size: 16 residues. After removal of 5 bases from V and 4 bases from J, the junction contained 8 bases not matched to a gene. The V gene's germline CDR1 is MNHEY and CDR2 SMNVEV (reference sequence). The CDR3 here is CASSLSGLAGVYEQYF. In nucleotides, the CDR3 is TGTGCCAGCAGTCTCTCAGGACTAGCGGGAGTTTACGAGCAGTACTTC.

As for this clone: Different DNA sequences within this sample yield the same CDR3. The V gene is TRBV2, the J gene TRBJ2-1; tentative D call: TRBD1 (5 bases). The V gene's germline CDR1 is SNHLY and CDR2 FYNNEI. Trimming stripped 7 bases from V and 4 bases from J, with 8 bases between. The CDR3 consists of 12 residues. This chain's CDR3 is CASTDRYNEQFF. CDR3 nucleotide sequence: TGTGCCAGCACTGACAGATACAATGAGCAGTTCTTC.

The gene calls are TRBV7-9 and TRBJ1-1, with TRBD1 matching 7 bases. The CDR3 has 17 residues. V gave up 6 bases and J gave up 4 bases; unmatched junction bases: 17. Germline values: CDR1 SEHNR, CDR2 FQNEAQ (reference sequence). CDR3 residues: CASRPPYRQGGTTEAFF. For the CDR3, the DNA is TGTGCCAGCAGGCCTCCATACAGACAGGGAGGGACCACTGAAGCTTTCTTT.

V usage is TRBV10-3 and J usage is TRBJ2-2, with 8 positions matching TRBD1. V dropped 3 bases and J dropped 8; count of bases not matched to a gene: 5. The germline gives CDR1 ENHRY, CDR2 SYGVKD. There are 14 residues in the CDR3. The CDR3 nucleotides are TGTGCCATCAGTGAAGACAGGGGCGTAGGGGAGCTGTTTTTT. This translates into CAISEDRGVGELFF.

This clone occurred a few times. The J gene is TRBJ1-2, the V gene TRBV28; D is unresolved. CDR3 length: 13 amino acids. Per the germline V gene, CDR1 is MDHEN and CDR2 is SYDVKM. The ends were cut back, 7 bases at V and 0 bases at J, with 9 bases in the middle. The DNA of the CDR3 is TGTGCCAGCACCCCCGGTACTAACTATGGCTACACCTTC. Its protein product is CASTPGTNYGYTF.

The chain employs TRBV6-5 and TRBJ1-2; 10 positions agree with TRBD1. The CDR3 consists of 14 residues. Trimming removed 6 bases from V and 4 bases from J; junction bases left unmatched: 5. Germline V CDR1 and CDR2: MNHEY, SVGAGI. The CDR3 sequence: CASSGTGVGYGYTF. The CDR3 region has the DNA TGTGCCAGCAGCGGGACAGGGGTTGGCTATGGCTACACCTTC.

This chain connects TRBV7-2 to TRBJ2-7; 14 bases agree with TRBD2. The trim removed 2 bases at V and 7 bases at J, leaving 10 bases unmatched. The CDR3 is 17 amino acids. Germline V lookup: CDR1 SGHTA, CDR2 FQGNSA. For the CDR3, the DNA is TGTGCCAGCAGCTTATTGAGTCCCGGGACTAGCGGGAGTGAGCAGTACTTC. Protein product: CASSLLSPGTSGSEQYF.

The rearrangement links TRBV4-1 to TRBJ2-3; D may be TRBD2 (6 bases). V was cut by 2 bases and J by 0 bases, with 18 bases left in between. The CDR3 spans 18 residues. Per germline, CDR1 MGHRA and CDR2 YSYEKL. CDR3 loop: CASSQSRGRGFSTDTQYF. DNA of the CDR3: TGCGCCAGCAGCCAATCTCGGGGGAGAGGTTTTAGCACAGATACGCAGTATTTT.

The J gene is TRBJ2-1, the V gene TRBV28; 11 bases agree with TRBD2. The J segment lost 3 bases and the V segment lost 2 bases, leaving 6 bases of the junction unmatched. The length of the CDR3 is 17 residues. CDR1 is MDHEN and CDR2 is SYDVKM in the germline V gene. In DNA form, the CDR3 reads TGTGCCAGCAGTTTAGAATTCGGGACTAGCGGCTACAATGAGCAGTTCTTC. It is translated as CASSLEFGTSGYNEQFF. The full variable domain, in which reference TRBV28 and TRBJ2-1 provide the parts outside the CDR3, is DVKVTQSSRYLVKRTGEKVFLECVQDMDHENMFWYRQDPGLGLRLIYFSYDVKMKEKGDIPEGYSVSREKKERFSLILESASTNQTSMYLCASSLEFGTSGYNEQFFGPGTRLTVL.

V is TRBV4-1 and J is TRBJ2-1, with D perhaps TRBD2 (5 bases). V gave up 6 bases and J gave up 0 bases, with 30 bases separating them. Per the germline V gene, CDR1 is MGHRA and CDR2 is YSYEKL. This CDR3 is 21 amino acids long. As DNA, the CDR3 is TGCGCCAGCAGTCCAGCGCGCAGGTCCGAAGGACTGCCGAGCTCCTACAATGAGCAGTTCTTC. Its translation: CASSPARRSEGLPSSYNEQFF.

In its sample, this clone ranks as medium-sized. The rearrangement uses TRBV2 and TRBJ2-1; either TRBD1 or TRBD2 may fit D (5 bases each). The CDR3 runs to 14 residues. The germline V and J ends were trimmed by 6 bases and 2 bases, with 11 bases remaining between them. CDR1 and CDR2 (germline): SNHLY, FYNNEI. This CDR3 is CASRGGTAYNEQFF. CDR3 in DNA: TGTGCCAGCAGAGGTGGGACGGCCTACAATGAGCAGTTCTTC. Drawing the rest from reference TRBV2 and TRBJ2-1, the complete variable domain is EPEVTQTPSHQVTQMGQEVILRCVPISNHLYFYWYRQILGQKVEFLVSFYNNEISEKSEIFDDQFSVERPDGSNFTLKIRSTKLEDSAMYFCASRGGTAYNEQFFGPGTRLTVL.

The rearrangement links TRBV14 to TRBJ2-3; weak D call: TRBD2 (5 bases). Germline loops: CDR1 SGHDN, CDR2 FVKESK. The CDR3 sequence is 13 residues long. V shed 1 base and J shed 9 bases, with 11 bases lying between them. The CDR3 nucleotides are TGTGCCAGCAGCCAAGGGGGAGTTGAAACGCAGTATTTT. This encodes CASSQGGVETQYF.

The chain couples TRBV29-1 to TRBJ1-1, with D maybe TRBD1 (5 bases). CDR1 and CDR2 from the germline V gene are SQVTM and ANQGSEA. CDR3 length: 12 residues. Trimming took off 5 bases at V and 7 bases at J, with 14 bases between the two ends. The CDR3 DNA reads TGCAGCGTTAAGGCAGGGTGGGATGAAGCTTTCTTT. Translation: CSVKAGWDEAFF.

The genes are TRBV28 and TRBJ1-5, with D possibly TRBD1 on 5 matching bases. Trimming took off 3 bases at V and 3 bases at J, with 15 bases between the two ends. The CDR3 totals 16 residues. The germline gives CDR1 MDHEN, CDR2 SYDVKM. The CDR3 sequence: CASSFDEGAYNQPQHF. The CDR3 DNA reads as TGTGCCAGCAGTTTTGATGAAGGGGCCTACAATCAGCCCCAGCATTTT. Full variable domain (remainder filled in from reference TRBV28 and TRBJ1-5): DVKVTQSSRYLVKRTGEKVFLECVQDMDHENMFWYRQDPGLGLRLIYFSYDVKMKEKGDIPEGYSVSREKKERFSLILESASTNQTSMYLCASSFDEGAYNQPQHFGDGTRLSIL.

This clone showed up just a few times. This chain uses TRBV15 with TRBJ2-7; perhaps TRBD2 as D (6 bases). CDR3 size: 15 residues. Germline V CDR1 and CDR2: LNHNV, YYDKDF (reference sequence). The V end was cut by 0 bases, the J end by 2 bases, with 11 bases between. The CDR3 region is CATSRDSGSAYEQYF. The CDR3 nucleotides read TGTGCCACCAGCAGAGATAGCGGCAGCGCCTACGAGCAGTACTTC.

The V call is TRBV5-6, the J call TRBJ2-1, with TRBD2 identical over 7 bases. CDR3 length: 16 residues. Trimming took 2 bases from V and 7 from J; bases not matched to a gene: 12. CDR1 SGHDT and CDR2 YYEEEE come from the germline V gene. The CDR3, as DNA: TGTGCCAGCAGCTTCGAGTTAGCGGGTGGAGGGAATGAGCAGTTCTTC. It specifies CASSFELAGGGNEQFF. Variable domain in full (rest from reference TRBV5-6 and TRBJ2-1): DAGVTQSPTHLIKTRGQQVTLRCSPKSGHDTVSWYQQALGQGPQFIFQYYEEEERQRGNFPDRFSGHQFPNYSSELNVNALLLGDSALYLCASSFELAGGGNEQFFGPGTRLTVL.

The gene calls are TRBV5-4 and TRBJ2-2; no clear D gene. The CDR3 covers 13 residues. V was trimmed by 0 bases and J by 7 bases, leaving 7 bases between them. Germline-derived CDR1 and CDR2 are SGHNT and YYREEE (reference sequence). As DNA, the CDR3 is TGTGCCAGCAGCTTGGGCCCGGTCGGGGAGCTGTTTTTT. Translated: CASSLGPVGELFF. Full variable domain (remainder filled in from reference TRBV5-4 and TRBJ2-2): ETGVTQSPTHLIKTRGQQVTLRCSSQSGHNTVSWYQQALGQGPQFIFQYYREEENGRGNFPPRFSGLQFPNYSSELNVNALELDDSALYLCASSLGPVGELFFGEGSRLTVL.

The V call is TRBV7-9, the J call TRBJ1-2; 7 nucleotides agree with TRBD1. Trimming removed 4 bases from V and 7 bases from J; junction bases left unmatched: 15. The CDR3 has 16 amino acids. Germline V gene data show CDR1 as SEHNR and CDR2 as FQNEAQ (reference sequence). The CDR3 bases are TGTGCCAGCAGCTCTGACTTGGGACAGCGAGGTAGTGGCTACACCTTC. Its protein product is CASSSDLGQRGSGYTF.